The following is a T cell receptor beta chain sequence with its context. Its antigen is unknown. No qualities accompany the bases; no much larger clone lies one base away. This record belongs to a study of shared clonotypes between healthy human individuals (dated by TCRdb to 2018 to 2020). About the study as a whole: A few men and a couple of women, aged 18 to 49 years, made up the cohort. For each donor, CD4 naive and CD4 memory were each given three plates, CD8 naive was given two plates, and CD8 memory was given one plate. To estimate repertoire size and how much clonotype sharing occurs between individuals, the study deeply sequenced the blood TCR repertoires of several healthy adults. Libraries were prepared and TCR repertoires were sequenced by different laboratories using diverse techniques, in order to increase sequencing depth and limit assay-specific biases. Leukapheresis yielded between about 0.85 and 9.5 billion PBMCs per donor. What the study reported, not specific to this receptor: Larger estimated clonotype richness was generally found for naive subsets than for memory subsets. Pairwise subsampling led to the expectation that sequencing depth would affect the degree of clonotype sharing among donors. Higher generation probabilities were observed for clonotypes shared by all four sorted-subset donors than for non-shared clonotypes. The genetic and exposure-history diversity represented was limited by the small number of donors. Even with the large sequencing depth, rarefaction of the sorted-subset datasets indicated that sequencing was incomplete. Across a few donors, approximately 4.9% of naive CD4, more than 3% of naive CD8, around 2.5% of memory CD4, and approximately 0.42% of memory CD8 clonotypes were shared. Sampling was limited to blood, and TCR repertoires in tissue likely differ from TCR repertoires in blood.

There are 15 amino acids in the CDR3, from cysteine to phenylalanine inclusive. Only the CDR3 part of the read is kept: 45 bases, read in frame from the first base. CDR1 and CDR2 are drawn from the germline V gene: SGDLS, YYNGEE. V was cut back by 3 bases and J by 0 bases, leaving a gap of 11 bases between them. CD8 naive samples consisted of CD45RO-negative cells that were positively selected for CCR7, yielding a CD45RA+CCR7+ population without TemRA cells. The donors were healthy, HIV-negative adults with no recently reported acute infections or vaccinations. All donors were Caucasian adults living in Nashville, Tennessee, USA. After blood collection by leukapheresis, PBMCs were isolated using Ficoll-Histopaque density gradient centrifugation and then cryopreserved in the vapor phase of liquid nitrogen. Analytical flow cytometry was used to check the purity and quantity of each magnetically sorted T cell population. Genomic DNA was isolated from each sorted fraction and quantified by UV absorbance on a Nanodrop 2000c.

TCR CDR3 regions were amplified from genomic DNA by multiplex PCR using the deep immunoSEQ assay. For each cell subset, the extracted genomic DNA was distributed evenly across all wells of several immunoSEQ 96-well plates, and each plate served as one replicate. For sorted subsets, each replicate PCR was loaded with about 200 ng genomic DNA, equivalent to 32,000 or so T cell genomes. Purified libraries were quantified with a Qubit 3.0 fluorometer, sized on a Bioanalyzer 2100, and re-quantified with the KAPA Library Quantification kit. Each immunoSEQ 96-well plate was sequenced on its own single-read 150-cycle Illumina NextSeq 550 flow cell. The study's processing was this. Because only junctional sequences without quality scores were contained in the immunoSEQ output, filtering matching that applied to full-length reads could not be performed. Sequences were annotated with PyIR, a Python wrapper for IgBLAST v1.9, and V/J genes and CDR3 were assigned using IMGT germline references. Reads were removed for weak V/J assignments (E-value above 1e-6), missing CDR3, stop codons, out-of-frame junctions, or ambiguous translated residues. A V3J clonotype was defined by an identical inferred V gene, J gene, and CDR3 amino acid sequence. To compute the percentage overlap between repertoires, the number of shared unique clonotypes was divided by the size of the smaller repertoire. Repertoire richness was assessed with RTK rarefaction, the Chao1 estimator, and Recon v2.1 estimates of unobserved clonotypes. Generation probabilities for all TCRbeta clonotypes obtained by the gDNA method from a handful of donors were computed using OLGA. TCRdb took over this immuneACCESS table, retaining in-frame rearrangements with V and J assigned. Such tables are incomplete; in checked studies, under half of the missing clones stem from an unresolved V gene, and the remainder is unexplained. That table furnishes V, J and clone size, whereas the DNA furnished D and trimming. For this sample there are roughly 2,000,000 clones; about 95% appear just once. Of the sample, 1% to 1.5% is held by the ten largest clones.

Sequencing input: naive CD8+ T cells sorted from blood. The cell subset or site label, as the study defines it: CD45RA+CCR7+. The clonotype originates from a man aged 18-30 years in good health. Rearrangement joined TRBV9 to TRBJ2-3; the best D guess is TRBD2, with 6 bases matching. The bases read TGTGCCAGCAGCGATCCGGGGGTTAGCACAGATACGCAGTATTTT. This codes for CASSDPGVSTDTQYF.